The rows below give T cell receptor beta chains drawn from one sample of a study of shared clonotypes between healthy human individuals. The table came from immunoSEQ multiplex PCR; TCRdb's copy has only in-frame clones and leaves some out. The data hold approximately 1,500,000 clones, with around 98% observed a single time. Sequences were obtained from naive CD4+ T cells sorted from blood. The receptor set was obtained from a man younger than 40 in good health. CDR3s include the opening cysteine and the closing phenylalanine or tryptophan. A D gene is named only where the DNA matches it firmly. Only part of the rows carry a size: once, few, many, or a class if the clone is expanded.

>TRBV10-2|TRBJ1-5|13|-|-
TGCGCCAGCAGTGAAACAGACAATCAGCCCCAGCATTTT
CASSETDNQPQHF
>TRBV5-1|TRBJ2-5|13|-|-
TGCGCCAGCAGCTTGGCAGCTCAAGAGACCCAGTACTTC
CASSLAAQETQYF
>TRBV27|TRBJ2-2|17|-|-
TGTGCCAGCAGTTCCATTCCAGGGCGGGGTTCCGCCGGGGAGCTGTTTTTT
CASSSIPGRGSAGELFF
>TRBV5-1|TRBJ1-1|14|-|-
TGCGCCAGCAGCTTGAGCACAGGGTCCACTGAAGCTTTCTTT
CASSLSTGSTEAFF
>TRBV5-1|TRBJ2-1|15|TRBD2|-
TGCGCCAGCAGCTTCGGCGGGAGCCCCTACAATGAGCAGTTCTTC
CASSFGGSPYNEQFF
>TRBV5-4|TRBJ2-7|15|-|-
TGTGCCAGCAGCTTGGGACGAGCCCCTACAGGCGAGCAGTACTTC
CASSLGRAPTGEQYF
>TRBV6-6|TRBJ1-1|13|-|-
TGTGCCAGCAGTTACCCTCAGAACACTGAAGCTTTCTTT
CASSYPQNTEAFF
>TRBV29-1|TRBJ2-5|17|-|-
TGCAGCGTTGGGGGCGATAGGGCAGGGATACGGGTGGAGACCCAGTACTTC
CSVGGDRAGIRVETQYF
>TRBV18|TRBJ1-3|18|-|-
TGTGCCAGCTCACCTCGACCCGGACAGTCACCAGGGAGAAACACCATATATTTT
CASSPRPGQSPGRNTIYF
>TRBV11-2|TRBJ2-1|18|TRBD2|once
TGTGCCAGCAGCTTATCAGGGGATGGACTAGCGGGACGCAATGAGCAGTTCTTC
CASSLSGDGLAGRNEQFF
>TRBV29-1|TRBJ2-2|15|TRBD2|-
TGCAGCGCGGGACTAGCCGAGACTTTCACCGGGGAGCTGTTTTTT
CSAGLAETFTGELFF
>TRBV5-1|TRBJ2-2|14|TRBD2|-
TGCGCCAGCAACCCGGGACTAGTATCCGGGGAGCTGTTTTTT
CASNPGLVSGELFF
>TRBV6-1|TRBJ1-3|17|-|-
TGTGCCAGCAGTGAAGCGCTCAGGGGCCCCTCTGGAAACACCATATATTTT
CASSEALRGPSGNTIYF
>TRBV5-1|TRBJ2-7|16|-|-
TGCGCCAGCAGCGCGGTCCTCCGGGACGTCACCTACGAGCAGTACTTC
CASSAVLRDVTYEQYF
>TRBV7-2|TRBJ2-1|13|-|once
TGTGCCAGCAGCCTCTGGCACGGACGAGAGGTGTTCTTC
CASSLWHGREVFF
>TRBV28|TRBJ2-7|15|TRBD2|-
TGTGCCAGCAGTTGGGGACTAGCGGGAGGGAACGAGCAGTACTTC
CASSWGLAGGNEQYF
>TRBV28|TRBJ2-2|20|-|-
TGTGCCAGCAGCCCAATGACGACAGGGCGGAGGGCAAGGAACACCGGGGAGCTGTTTTTT
CASSPMTTGRRARNTGELFF
>TRBV5-4|TRBJ2-5|13|TRBD2|-
TGTGCCAGCGGAGCGGGGTTCCAAGAGACCCAGTACTTC
CASGAGFQETQYF
>TRBV5-1|TRBJ2-1|15|TRBD2|-
TGCGCCAGCAGCTCGTTAGGACTAGCGGACAATGAGCAGTTCTTC
CASSSLGLADNEQFF
>TRBV18|TRBJ2-7|19|TRBD2|-
TGTGCCAGCTCACCACTGGGGAAGACTAGCGTATTACCAACCTACGAGCAGTACTTC
CASSPLGKTSVLPTYEQYF
>TRBV5-1|TRBJ2-3|16|-|-
TGCGCCAGCAGCTTGAAAGACGGCGCGGGCACAGATACGCAGTATTTT
CASSLKDGAGTDTQYF
>TRBV5-1|TRBJ1-1|14|-|once
TGCGCCAGCAGCCAAAGGGGAAGGGACACTGAAGCTTTCTTT
CASSQRGRDTEAFF
>TRBV10-2|TRBJ2-7|14|-|-
TGCGCCAGCAGTGAGTGGCGGCCATCCTACGAGCAGTACTTC
CASSEWRPSYEQYF
>TRBV19|TRBJ2-2|17|TRBD2|-
TGTGCCAGTAGTATAGATATAGGACTAGCGGGAGCCGGGGAGCTGTTTTTT
CASSIDIGLAGAGELFF
>TRBV5-1|TRBJ2-3|20|TRBD2|-
TGCGCCAGCAGCCAGGGGCTAGGAGGGGCAAGCGGGAGGGCCCCGGATACGCAGTATTTT
CASSQGLGGASGRAPDTQYF
>TRBV28|TRBJ1-2|13|TRBD1|-
TGTGCCAGCGGAACAGGGGCTTGGGAAGGCTACACCTTC
CASGTGAWEGYTF
>TRBV21-1|TRBJ2-7|11|-|-
TGTGCCAGCAGCAAAGTGGCCGAGCAGTACTTC
CASSKVAEQYF
>TRBV10-3|TRBJ2-1|17|TRBD1|-
TGTGCCATCAGCCCAGGGCTCTACAGGGGCCTTTTTTTTGAGCAGTTCTTC
CAISPGLYRGLFFEQFF
>TRBV9|TRBJ2-3|15|-|-
TGTGCCAGCAGCGTAGTTGGCAGTAGCACAGATACGCAGTATTTT
CASSVVGSSTDTQYF
>TRBV5-1|TRBJ2-3|14|-|-
TGCGCCAGCAGCTCGGAAAGGAGCACAGATACGCAGTATTTT
CASSSERSTDTQYF
>TRBV5-1|TRBJ2-7|14|-|-
TGCGCCAGCAGCTTGGGTACGGGTTTCTACGAGCAGTACTTC
CASSLGTGFYEQYF
>TRBV4-1|TRBJ1-4|12|-|-
TGCGCCAGCAGCAAAGTAAATGAAAAACTGTTTTTT
CASSKVNEKLFF
>TRBV4-1|TRBJ1-2|15|-|-
TGCGCCAGCAGCCAAGATCCCTCGAGTAACTATGGCTACACCTTC
CASSQDPSSNYGYTF
>TRBV30|TRBJ2-1|16|-|-
TGTGCCTGGAGTGTAACCGACAGCGCTTTTTACAATGAGCAGTTCTTC
CAWSVTDSAFYNEQFF
>TRBV18|TRBJ2-6|15|-|-
TGTGCCAGCGCGTTCCCGCGCTCTGGGGCCAACGTCCTGACTTTC
CASAFPRSGANVLTF
>TRBV9|TRBJ1-5|13|-|-
TGTGCCAGCAGCGCCAGCGCCGGTCAGCCCCAGCATTTT
CASSASAGQPQHF
>TRBV12-2|TRBJ2-7|15|-|-
TGTGCAAGTCCCCCCTCCTCGGGGCGGGCCTACGAGCAGTACTTC
CASPPSSGRAYEQYF
>TRBV18|TRBJ2-1|19|TRBD2|once
TGTGCCAGCTCATCGCGGACTAGCGGGAGTTTAACCCCCTACAATGAGCAGTTCTTC
CASSSRTSGSLTPYNEQFF
>TRBV7-9|TRBJ1-5|17|-|-
TGTGCCAGCAGCTTAGGGGAGACAGCCCTTAGCAATCAGCCCCAGCATTTT
CASSLGETALSNQPQHF
>TRBV5-4|TRBJ2-7|16|TRBD2|-
TGTGCCAGCAGCTTGGGAGGACTAGCGCGATCCTACGAGCAGTACTTC
CASSLGGLARSYEQYF
>TRBV7-2|TRBJ2-7|14|TRBD1|-
TGTGCCAGCAGCTTGACAGGGAGCTCCTACGAGCAGTACTTC
CASSLTGSSYEQYF
>TRBV19|TRBJ2-7|15|-|-
TGTGCCAGTCGGCGGGCACAGGGTCCCCTCTACGAGCAGTACTTC
CASRRAQGPLYEQYF
>TRBV18|TRBJ2-7|13|TRBD2|once
TGTGCCACGCAGGCGGGAGGGCGACCCGAGCAGTACTTC
CATQAGGRPEQYF
>TRBV5-6|TRBJ2-5|13|TRBD1|-
TGTGCCAGCAGCATCAGGGGGAGAGAGACCCAGTACTTC
CASSIRGRETQYF
>TRBV21-1|TRBJ1-5|11|-|-
TGTGCCAGCAGCAAGGATCAGCCCCAGCATTTT
CASSKDQPQHF
>TRBV19|TRBJ2-7|15|TRBD1|-
TGTGCCAGTAGTTCGGTAAAGACAGGGGGGGACGAGCAGTACTTC
CASSSVKTGGDEQYF
>TRBV10-3|TRBJ2-3|18|TRBD2|-
TGTGCCATCCTAGAGGGACTAGCGGGAGAGGGGGGCACAGATACGCAGTATTTT
CAILEGLAGEGGTDTQYF
>TRBV7-9|TRBJ2-7|15|TRBD1|-
TGTGCCAGCAGCTTATTTTCGGGACAGATCTACGAGCAGTACTTC
CASSLFSGQIYEQYF
>TRBV5-1|TRBJ2-7|14|TRBD2|-
TGCGCCAGCAGTCTTAGTGGGCGGGAGGACGAGCAGTACTTC
CASSLSGREDEQYF
>TRBV9|TRBJ1-2|15|-|-
TGTGCCAGCAGCTCCCCGCAGGGGCGGAACTATGGCTACACCTTC
CASSSPQGRNYGYTF
>TRBV9|TRBJ1-6|15|-|-
TGTGCCAGCAGCGTATTCGACGACCATAATTCACCCCTCCACTTT
CASSVFDDHNSPLHF
>TRBV11-2|TRBJ2-2|17|-|-
TGTGCCAGCAGCTCCCCAGCCCTAGAGTGGGACACCGGGGAGCTGTTTTTT
CASSSPALEWDTGELFF
>TRBV28|TRBJ2-6|18|TRBD2|-
TGTGCCAGCAGTTCGTGGACTAGCGGGTTCTCTGGGGCCAACGTCCTGACTTTC
CASSSWTSGFSGANVLTF